Listed below are T cell receptor beta chains from one sample, sequenced in a study of blood T cell repertoires in COVID-19. The method was immunoSEQ multiplex PCR; TCRdb's version includes in-frame clones alone and lacks a portion of them. The repertoire holds about 310,000 clones, with around nine tenths as singletons. The sample consisted of peripheral blood. Receptors originate from a man aged 45-65 years with active or convalescent COVID-19. Each CDR3 is given with its conserved first and last residue. D genes are given only for firm matches. Clone size is given for some rows only: seen once, a few or many times, or a class if the clone is expanded.

j_gene | v_gene | d_gene | abundance | CDR3nt | CDR3aa
TRBJ2-5 | TRBV27 | TRBD1 | once | TGTGCCACCCACCCCCCCCCGACAGGGGGCGAGGAGACCCAGTACTTC | CATHPPPTGGEETQYF
TRBJ2-4 | TRBV4-1 | . | . | TGCGCCAGCAGCCAAGGGACAACCTCGAACATTCAGTACTTC | CASSQGTTSNIQYF
TRBJ1-4 | TRBV4-1 | TRBD1 | . | TGCGCCAGCAGCCAAGTCGACAGGGATAATGAAAAACTGTTTTTT | CASSQVDRDNEKLFF
TRBJ2-3 | TRBV6-2/TRBV6-3 | . | . | TGTGCCAGCAGTTACTCGTTGGGGGGTACGCAGTATTTT | CASSYSLGGTQYF
TRBJ2-3 | TRBV7-9 | TRBD1 | . | TGTGCCAGCAGCAACTTGGACAGGGCTTCCGACACGCAGTATTTT | CASSNLDRASDTQYF
TRBJ2-3 | TRBV5-1 | TRBD1 | . | TGCGCCAGCAGCCCTCGCGGGACAGGGAGGGGGGATACGCAGTATTTT | CASSPRGTGRGDTQYF
TRBJ2-1 | TRBV2 | TRBD2 | once | TGTGCCAGCAGCCTGACTAGCGGGAGCTGGAGTGAGCAGTTCTTC | CASSLTSGSWSEQFF
TRBJ1-5 | TRBV28 | TRBD1 | . | TGTGCCAGCCTCAGGGGGCGCAGACAGCCCCAGCATTTT | CASLRGRRQPQHF
TRBJ1-1 | TRBV5-4 | TRBD1 | once | TGTGCCAGCAGCCGGAGGGACAGGGCGGTGGCTGAAGCTTTCTTT | CASSRRDRAVAEAFF
TRBJ1-1 | TRBV3-1/TRBV3-2 | . | . | TGTGCCAGCAGCCAAGTGGTAGGCGGGTTAACTGAAGCTTTCTTT | CASSQVVGGLTEAFF
TRBJ1-5 | TRBV28 | TRBD1 | . | TGTGCCAGCAGTTTGGTGACAGGGACCTATAGCAATCAGCCCCAGCATTTT | CASSLVTGTYSNQPQHF
TRBJ1-1 | TRBV5-6 | TRBD1 | . | TGTGCCAGCAGCTCGGGACAGTCGCCTGGAACTGAAGCTTTCTTT | CASSSGQSPGTEAFF